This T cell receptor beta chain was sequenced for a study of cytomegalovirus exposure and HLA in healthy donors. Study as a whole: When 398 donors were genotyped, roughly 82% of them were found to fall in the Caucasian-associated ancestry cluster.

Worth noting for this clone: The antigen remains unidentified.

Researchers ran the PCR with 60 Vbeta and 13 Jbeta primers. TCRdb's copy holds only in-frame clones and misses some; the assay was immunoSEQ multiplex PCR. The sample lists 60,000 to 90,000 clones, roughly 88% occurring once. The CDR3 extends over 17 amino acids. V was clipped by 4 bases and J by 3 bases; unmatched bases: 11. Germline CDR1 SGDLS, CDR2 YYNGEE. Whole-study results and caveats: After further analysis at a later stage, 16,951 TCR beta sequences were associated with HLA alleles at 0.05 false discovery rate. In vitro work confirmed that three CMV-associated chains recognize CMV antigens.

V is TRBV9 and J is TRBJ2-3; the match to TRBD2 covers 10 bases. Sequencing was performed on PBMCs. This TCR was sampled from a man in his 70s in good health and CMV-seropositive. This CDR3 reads CASSPFERGGRTDTQYF. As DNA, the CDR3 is TGTGCCAGCAGCCCCTTCGAGCGGGGGGGCCGGACAGATACGCAGTATTTT. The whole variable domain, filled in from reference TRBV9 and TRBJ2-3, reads DSGVTQTPKHLITATGQRVTLRCSPRSGDLSVYWYQQSLDQGLQFLIQYYNGEERAKGNILERFSAQQFPDLHSELNLSSLELGDSALYFCASSPFERGGRTDTQYFGPGTRLTVL.